The source of this T cell receptor beta chain is a study of blood T cell repertoires in COVID-19. Study as a whole: The samples span acute and convalescent COVID-19 from the United States, Italy and Spain. T cells, B-cell-depleted T cells, or PBMCs supplied cDNA or gDNA.

Under the authors' procedure: Amplification of reference gene primers was used by the study to estimate nucleated cell counts. The table came from immunoSEQ multiplex PCR; TCRdb's copy has only in-frame clones and leaves some out. V and J calls plus clone size are reproduced from that table; the DNA served to infer D and trimming. The sample yields fewer than 300,000 clones, less than 85% seen once. The CDR3 extends over 13 amino acids. With 2 bases removed from V and 3 bases from J, the gap between germline ends came to 7 bases. This clone was seen once. The sample was peripheral blood. The receptor was derived from a woman in her 70s with active or convalescent COVID-19. The chain uses TRBV12-3 or TRBV12-4 and TRBJ1-2; no reliable D call. In DNA, the CDR3 is TGTGCCAGCAGTTTATACAGCTACTATGGCTACACCTTC. Translating gives CASSLYSYYGYTF.